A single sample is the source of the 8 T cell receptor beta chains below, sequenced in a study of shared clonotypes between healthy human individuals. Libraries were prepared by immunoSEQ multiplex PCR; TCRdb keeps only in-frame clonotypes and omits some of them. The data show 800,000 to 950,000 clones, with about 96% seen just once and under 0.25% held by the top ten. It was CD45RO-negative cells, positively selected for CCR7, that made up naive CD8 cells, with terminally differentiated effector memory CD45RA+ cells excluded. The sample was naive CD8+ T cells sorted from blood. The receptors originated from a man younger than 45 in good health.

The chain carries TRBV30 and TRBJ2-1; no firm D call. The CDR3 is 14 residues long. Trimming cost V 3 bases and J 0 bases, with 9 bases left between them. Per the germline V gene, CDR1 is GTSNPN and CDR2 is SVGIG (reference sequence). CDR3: CAWSPPGSYNEQFF. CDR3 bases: TGTGCCTGGAGCCCCCCGGGCTCCTACAATGAGCAGTTCTTC.

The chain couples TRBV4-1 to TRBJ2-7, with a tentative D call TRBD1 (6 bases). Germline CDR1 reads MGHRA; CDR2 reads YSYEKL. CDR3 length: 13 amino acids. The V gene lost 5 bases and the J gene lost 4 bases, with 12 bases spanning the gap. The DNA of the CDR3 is TGCGCCAGCAGCATGGACAGTCTTTACGAGCAGTACTTC. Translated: CASSMDSLYEQYF.

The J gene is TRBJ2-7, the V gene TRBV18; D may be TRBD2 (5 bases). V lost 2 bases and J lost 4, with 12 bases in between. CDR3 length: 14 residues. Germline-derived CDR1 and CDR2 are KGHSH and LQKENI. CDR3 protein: CASSPALATYEQYF. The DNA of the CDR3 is TGTGCCAGCTCACCAGCCCTAGCTACTTACGAGCAGTACTTC. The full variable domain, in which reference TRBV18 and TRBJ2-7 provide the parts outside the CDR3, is NAGVMQNPRHLVRRRGQEARLRCSPMKGHSHVYWYRQLPEEGLKFMVYLQKENIIDESGMPKERFSAEFPKEGPSILRIQQVVRGDSAAYFCASSPALATYEQYFGPGTRLTVT.

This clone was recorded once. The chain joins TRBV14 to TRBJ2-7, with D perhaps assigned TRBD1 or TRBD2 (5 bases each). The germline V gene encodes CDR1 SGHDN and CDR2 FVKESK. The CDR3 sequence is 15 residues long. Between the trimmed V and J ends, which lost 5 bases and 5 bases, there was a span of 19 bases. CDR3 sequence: CASSWGRMNGDEQYF. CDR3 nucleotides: TGTGCCAGCAGCTGGGGACGGATGAACGGGGACGAGCAGTACTTC.

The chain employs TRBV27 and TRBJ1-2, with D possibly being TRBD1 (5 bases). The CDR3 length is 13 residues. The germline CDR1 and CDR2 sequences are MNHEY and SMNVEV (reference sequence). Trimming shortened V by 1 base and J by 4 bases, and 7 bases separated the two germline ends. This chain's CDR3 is CASSLWGSYGYTF. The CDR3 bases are TGTGCCAGCAGTTTATGGGGGAGCTATGGCTACACCTTC.

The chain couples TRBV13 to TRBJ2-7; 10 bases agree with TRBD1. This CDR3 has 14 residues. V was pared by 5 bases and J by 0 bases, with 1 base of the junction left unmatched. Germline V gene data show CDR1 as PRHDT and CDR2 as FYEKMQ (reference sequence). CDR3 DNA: TGTGCCAGCAGCGGGGACAGGGGCTCCTACGAGCAGTACTTC. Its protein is CASSGDRGSYEQYF. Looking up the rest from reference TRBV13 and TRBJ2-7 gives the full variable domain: AAGVIQSPRHLIKEKRETATLKCYPIPRHDTVYWYQQGPGQDPQFLISFYEKMQSDKGSIPDRFSAQQFSDYHSELNMSSLELGDSALYFCASSGDRGSYEQYFGPGTRLTVT.

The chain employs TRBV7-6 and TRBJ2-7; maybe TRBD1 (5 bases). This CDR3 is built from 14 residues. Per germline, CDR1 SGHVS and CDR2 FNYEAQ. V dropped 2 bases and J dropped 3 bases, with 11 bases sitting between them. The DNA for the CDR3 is TGTGCCAGCAGCTTAAAGGGGCTAGGCTACGAGCAGTACTTC. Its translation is CASSLKGLGYEQYF.

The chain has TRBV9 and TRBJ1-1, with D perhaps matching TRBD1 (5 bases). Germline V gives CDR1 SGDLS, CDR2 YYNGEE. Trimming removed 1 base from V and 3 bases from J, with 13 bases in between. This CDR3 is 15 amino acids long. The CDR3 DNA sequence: TGTGCCAGCAGCGTATATGACAGCGGTTACACTGAAGCTTTCTTT. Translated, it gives CASSVYDSGYTEAFF.